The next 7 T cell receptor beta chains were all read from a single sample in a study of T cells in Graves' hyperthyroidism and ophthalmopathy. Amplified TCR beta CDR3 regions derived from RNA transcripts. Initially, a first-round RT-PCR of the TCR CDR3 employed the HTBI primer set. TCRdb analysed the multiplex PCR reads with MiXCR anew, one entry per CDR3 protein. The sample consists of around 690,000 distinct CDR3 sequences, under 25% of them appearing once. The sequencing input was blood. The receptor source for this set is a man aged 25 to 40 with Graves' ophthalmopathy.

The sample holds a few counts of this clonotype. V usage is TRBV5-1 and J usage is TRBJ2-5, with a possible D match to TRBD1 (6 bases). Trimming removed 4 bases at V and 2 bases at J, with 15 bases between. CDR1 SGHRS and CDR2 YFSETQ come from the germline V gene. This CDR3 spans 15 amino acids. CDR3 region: CASSETQTGQETQYF. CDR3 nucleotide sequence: TGCGCCAGCAGCGAAACACAAACAGGGCAAGAGACCCAGTACTTC.

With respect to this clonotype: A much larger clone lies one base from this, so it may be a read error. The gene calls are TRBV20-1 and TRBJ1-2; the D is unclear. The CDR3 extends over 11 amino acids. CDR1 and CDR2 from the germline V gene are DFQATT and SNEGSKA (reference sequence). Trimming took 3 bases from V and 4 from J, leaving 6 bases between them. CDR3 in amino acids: CSARGPYGYTF. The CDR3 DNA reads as TGCAGTGCTAGGGGCCCCTATGGCTACACCTTC.

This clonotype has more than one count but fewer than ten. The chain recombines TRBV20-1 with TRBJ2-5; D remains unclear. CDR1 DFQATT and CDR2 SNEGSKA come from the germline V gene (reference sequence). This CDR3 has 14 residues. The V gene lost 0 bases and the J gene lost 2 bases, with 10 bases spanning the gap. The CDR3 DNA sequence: TGCAGTGCTAGAGATTTTCGGGTACAAGAGACCCAGTACTTC. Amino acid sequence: CSARDFRVQETQYF.

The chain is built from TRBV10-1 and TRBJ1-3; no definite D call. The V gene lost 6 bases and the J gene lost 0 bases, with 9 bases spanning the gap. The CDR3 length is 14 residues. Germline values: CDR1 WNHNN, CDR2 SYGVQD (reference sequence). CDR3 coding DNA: TGCGCCAGCAGCCCAGAACTCTCTGGAAACACCATATATTTT. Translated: CASSPELSGNTIYF.

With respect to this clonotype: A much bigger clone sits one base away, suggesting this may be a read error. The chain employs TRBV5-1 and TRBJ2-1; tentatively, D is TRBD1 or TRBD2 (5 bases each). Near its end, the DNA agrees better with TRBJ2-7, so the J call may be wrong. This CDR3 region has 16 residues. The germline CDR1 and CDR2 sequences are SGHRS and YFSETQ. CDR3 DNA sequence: TGCGCCAGCAGCCCTCGAGGGGCTTTATCCTACAATGAGCAGTACTTC. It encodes CASSPRGALSYNEQYF.

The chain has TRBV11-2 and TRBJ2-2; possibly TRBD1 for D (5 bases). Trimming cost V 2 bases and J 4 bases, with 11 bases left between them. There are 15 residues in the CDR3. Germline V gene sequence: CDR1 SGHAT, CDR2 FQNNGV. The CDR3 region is CASSLWGRVTGELFF. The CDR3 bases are TGTGCCAGCAGCTTATGGGGCAGGGTCACCGGGGAGCTGTTTTTT.

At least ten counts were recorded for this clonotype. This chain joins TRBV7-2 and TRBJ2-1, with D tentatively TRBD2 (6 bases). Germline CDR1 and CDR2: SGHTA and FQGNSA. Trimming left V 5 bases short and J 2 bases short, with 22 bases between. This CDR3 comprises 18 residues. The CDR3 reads CASSQSSMRGRPYNEQFF. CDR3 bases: TGTGCCAGCAGCCAATCGTCGATGCGGGGCAGGCCCTACAATGAGCAGTTCTTC.